Following are 14 T cell receptor beta chains from one sample sequenced in a study of a mutant IDH1 vaccine in newly diagnosed glioma. Time point defined: week 11, during vaccination. Each vaccine dose was 300 ug of mutant IDH1 20-mer peptide, with topical imiquimod. Repertoires were generated with immunoSEQ multiplex PCR, while TCRdb's copy carries only in-frame clones and drops some. The data hold some 120,000 clones, with around four fifths observed a single time. What these receptors recognize is not known. This sample comprised PBMCs, obtained from a glioma patient whose treatment included an IDH1 peptide vaccine. These receptors all stem from a middle-aged man with glioma.

This clone has only one observation. This rearrangement joins TRBV7-3 to TRBJ2-2, with a possible D match to TRBD2 (5 bases). V was shortened by 4 bases and J by 3 bases, with 9 bases between the two germline ends. This CDR3 spans 14 amino acids. Germline V gene data show CDR1 as SGHTA and CDR2 as FQGTGA. The CDR3 loop reads CASSSLGYTGELFF. The CDR3 DNA sequence: TGTGCCAGCAGCTCACTAGGGTACACCGGGGAGCTGTTTTTT.

The V gene is TRBV5-1, the J gene TRBJ2-7, with D perhaps matching TRBD1 (6 bases). The CDR3 totals 15 residues. Germline lookup yields CDR1 SGHRS and CDR2 YFSETQ. Trimming pared 0 bases from V and 5 bases from J, leaving 15 bases between. The CDR3 DNA is TGCGCCAGCAGCTTGGGCAGGGGCGGAGGAGACGAGCAGTACTTC. Translation: CASSLGRGGGDEQYF.

This sequence joins TRBV10-3 and TRBJ1-2, with D tentatively TRBD1 (5 bases). Germline lookup yields CDR1 ENHRY and CDR2 SYGVKD. V was trimmed by 0 bases and J by 4 bases, leaving 12 bases between them. The CDR3 totals 15 residues. CDR3 region: CAISESGEGVYGYTF. In DNA form, the CDR3 reads TGTGCCATCAGTGAGTCAGGGGAGGGTGTCTATGGCTACACCTTC.

The V gene is TRBV7-2, the J gene TRBJ1-1; TRBD1 matches 7 bases. The CDR3 is 17 amino acids. CDR1 is SGHTA and CDR2 is FQGNSA in the germline V gene. V dropped 3 bases and J dropped 3; count of bases not matched to a gene: 13. The chain's CDR3 is CASSFKPLGQAYTEAFF. The CDR3 DNA follows: TGTGCCAGCAGCTTCAAACCACTCGGACAGGCATACACTGAAGCTTTCTTT.

V and J are TRBV7-8 and TRBJ2-1; 7 positions match TRBD1. CDR1 and CDR2 from the germline V gene are SGHVS and FQNEAQ. V lost 5 bases and J lost 8; bases outside the gene matches: 0. The CDR3 has 11 residues. The CDR3 bases are TGTGCCAGCAGCGGACAGGATGAGCAGTTCTTC. Its translation is CASSGQDEQFF.

The chain links TRBV29-1 to TRBJ1-5; no firm D call. The germline CDR1 and CDR2 sequences are SQVTM and ANQGSEA. This CDR3 has 13 amino acids. With 4 bases removed from V and 1 base from J, the gap between germline ends came to 8 bases. CDR3 nucleotide sequence: TGCAGCGTTGGAGCCAAAAGCAATCAGCCCCAGCATTTT. This sequence encodes CSVGAKSNQPQHF.

The V gene is TRBV4-2, the J gene TRBJ1-2, with no clear D. CDR1 is LGHNA, CDR2 YNFKEQ, per germline. This CDR3 is built from 15 residues. Trimming took 0 bases from V and 4 from J, leaving 12 bases between them. This CDR3 is CASSQDRAVIYGYTF. CDR3 sequence (DNA): TGTGCCAGCAGCCAAGATCGGGCAGTAATCTATGGCTACACCTTC.

The chain combines TRBV9 with TRBJ2-4; TRBD2 agrees at 11 bases. The germline CDR1 and CDR2 sequences are SGDLS and YYNGEE. V lost 4 bases and J lost 3; bases outside the gene matches: 3. This CDR3 region has 15 residues. CDR3 coding DNA: TGTGCCAGCAGCACCGGGACTAGCGGCAAAAACATTCAGTACTTC. Protein product: CASSTGTSGKNIQYF.

The chain combines TRBV5-4 with TRBJ2-7; TRBD1 agrees at 11 bases. V shed 2 bases, J shed 2 bases, and the junction held 3 bases outside the gene matches. CDR1 is SGHNT and CDR2 is YYREEE in the germline V gene (reference sequence). The length of the CDR3 is 15 residues. The CDR3 region is CASSFGQGAPYEQYF. CDR3 in DNA: TGTGCCAGCAGCTTTGGACAGGGGGCTCCCTACGAGCAGTACTTC.

The rearrangement links TRBV4-3 to TRBJ2-5; 12 bases fit TRBD2. The V segment lost 3 bases and the J segment 4 bases; nucleotides outside the gene matches: 18. The CDR3 sequence is 20 residues long. Looked up from germline, CDR1 is LGHNA and CDR2 is YSLEER. DNA of the CDR3: TGCGCCAGCAGCCATGGGGCCGGGACTAGCGGGCGTATAACCCCAGAGACCCAGTACTTC. This sequence encodes CASSHGAGTSGRITPETQYF.

CDR3 nucleotides: TGTGCCAGCAGCTTGGATACAGGGGCGCAAGAGACCCAGTACTTC. This gives the protein CASSLDTGAQETQYF. The chain employs TRBV5-5 and TRBJ2-5; 7 bases are a match to TRBD1. The CDR3 sequence is 15 residues long. Per the germline V gene, CDR1 is SGHKS and CDR2 is YYEKEE (reference sequence). After removal of 0 bases from V and 2 bases from J, the junction contained 4 bases not matched to a gene. Filled out from reference TRBV5-5 and TRBJ2-5, the complete variable domain reads DAGVTQSPTHLIKTRGQQVTLRCSPISGHKSVSWYQQVLGQGPQFIFQYYEKEERGRGNFPDRFSARQFPNYSSELNVNALLLGDSALYLCASSLDTGAQETQYFGPGTRLLVL.

J is TRBJ1-4 and V is TRBV10-3; no clear D gene. V lost 10 bases, J lost 1 base, and 10 bases lay in between. The length of the CDR3 is 13 residues. Germline assignment: CDR1 ENHRY and CDR2 SYGVKD. This CDR3 is CATRTGTNEKLFF. The CDR3 DNA is TGTGCCACCCGGACGGGAACTAATGAAAAACTGTTTTTT.

For the CDR3, the DNA is TGTGCCAGCAGCTTAGACATCCACGCGGGTTATGCTAACTATGGCTACACCTTC. This gives the protein CASSLDIHAGYANYGYTF. The rearrangement joins TRBV7-2 to TRBJ1-2; D is unclear. From germline, CDR1 is SGHTA and CDR2 FQGNSA. CDR3 length equals 18 residues. The ends were cut back, 1 base at V and 0 bases at J, with 18 bases in the middle.

This chain connects TRBV28 to TRBJ2-5, with D perhaps TRBD1 (6 bases). Between the trimmed V and J ends, which lost 8 bases and 0 bases, there was a span of 19 bases. The CDR3 is 16 amino acids. In germline, CDR1 is MDHEN, CDR2 SYDVKM. The CDR3 is CASSIPGVMYQETQYF. In nucleotides, the CDR3 is TGTGCCAGCTCTATCCCAGGGGTCATGTACCAAGAGACCCAGTACTTC.